These T cell receptor beta chains were read from a single sample in a study of T cell responses to AZD1222 COVID-19 vaccine. TCRdb keeps only in-frame clones here, not all; method: immunoSEQ multiplex PCR. Among 150,000 or so clones listed, under 95% were seen once. The sample was peripheral blood, taken on day 0 of AZD1222 vaccination. The receptors shown here come from an adult in good health. The conserved cysteine and the conserved F or W are not part of the CDR3 here. A D gene is named only where the DNA matches it firmly.

V gene	D gene	J gene	CDR3 protein
TRBV3-1/TRBV3-2	TRBD1	TRBJ1-1	ASSQRYPTGGSEAF
TRBV5-1	.	TRBJ1-2	ASSFTPWTSGYT
TRBV28	TRBD1	TRBJ2-7	ASSGTGTSYEQY
TRBV19	TRBD1	TRBJ1-1	ASRITGTGSPMNTEAF
TRBV19	TRBD1	TRBJ1-5	ASIEQGGQPQH
TRBV19	TRBD2	TRBJ2-7	ASSITRTSGITQQY
TRBV28	TRBD1	TRBJ1-4	ASSRDRGGRFGTNEKLF
TRBV3-1/TRBV3-2	.	TRBJ1-5	ASSQGSHQPQH
TRBV5-1	TRBD2	TRBJ2-2	ASSPATSGRFVGELF
TRBV7-9	TRBD2	TRBJ2-5	ASSFPPSAGEGKTQY
TRBV7-2	.	TRBJ2-7	ASSPDTNYEQY
TRBV5-1	.	TRBJ2-1	ASSLGGTREQF
TRBV7-9	.	TRBJ2-6	ASRPAGANVLT
TRBV7-3	.	TRBJ2-2	ASSLFRNTGELF
TRBV27	.	TRBJ2-5	ASTSLRRSRETQY
TRBV14	.	TRBJ2-7	ASSQRRNNEQY
TRBV5-1	.	TRBJ2-1	ASKLFSGTSNEQF
TRBV29-1	.	TRBJ2-1	SVVPPVGTEGLKF
TRBV18	.	TRBJ2-1	ASSPQTISYNEQF
TRBV7-7	.	TRBJ2-2	ASSLATNTGELF
TRBV11-3	TRBD1	TRBJ2-7	ASSPGQPYEQY
TRBV6-5	.	TRBJ1-6	ASSYVRANSPLH
TRBV18	.	TRBJ1-4	ASSPLFATNEKLF
TRBV27	TRBD2	TRBJ2-2	ASNGLAGFRTGELF
TRBV5-1	TRBD1	TRBJ2-7	ASSSDRRGEQY
TRBV9	.	TRBJ1-6	ASTRGYNSPLH
TRBV10-3	.	TRBJ1-2	AISEGEGGLYGYT
TRBV9	.	TRBJ1-1	ASSVLLNTEAF
TRBV10-3	.	TRBJ1-2	AISASTGHNYGYT
TRBV6-2/TRBV6-3	.	TRBJ1-4	ASSYTSHRAYNEKLF
TRBV24-1	TRBD2	TRBJ2-3	ATSDLGRGGRGTDTQY
TRBV28	TRBD1	TRBJ1-5	ASSSPGQGLWNQPQH
TRBV2	.	TRBJ1-3	ASKGVSSGNTIY